This TCR beta chain stems from a study of cytomegalovirus exposure and HLA in healthy donors. On the study more broadly: Genetic ancestry analysis placed over 65% of the 300 to 500 donors that were genotyped in the Caucasian-associated cluster. Study-level results: Earlier findings revealed that most TCR beta V segments proved productive either about 87% or about 30% of the time. Later, TCR association rates were found to vary by HLA locus, highest for DRB1 and lowest for HLA-C. It is likely that the observed cluster of highly shared sequence variants was a sequencing artifact.

The CDR3 is made up of 13 amino acids. Trimming left V 2 bases short and J 2 bases short, with 7 bases between. CDR1 and CDR2 (germline): SGHNT, YYREEE (reference sequence). The PCR employed 60 Vbeta primers together with 13 Jbeta primers. Profiled with immunoSEQ multiplex PCR; TCRdb holds only in-frame clones, not every one. The sample carries around 120,000 clones, more than 60% recorded once. For this clone: What it binds is unknown.

V is TRBV5-4 and J is TRBJ2-5, with D possibly TRBD2 on 5 matching bases. This TCR was recovered from a woman aged 40 to 50 in good health and CMV-seronegative. Sequences were obtained from PBMCs. Here the CDR3 reads CASSFGGQETQYF. The DNA of the CDR3 is TGTGCCAGCAGCTTTGGCGGGCAAGAGACCCAGTACTTC.